The clone carrying this T cell receptor beta chain was detected only a few times. Its antigen is not identified. These data originate in a study of response to subunit inactivated influenza vaccine. Findings and caveats of the study: The study's authors posited that every seasonal influenza vaccination enlists few new T cells.

With 0 bases removed from V and 11 bases from J, the gap between germline ends came to 15 bases. The CDR3 is 14 amino acids. TCRdb itself ran the RT-PCR reads through MiXCR, one entry per CDR3 protein. The profile covers a few hundred thousand distinct CDR3 sequences, with less than 15% appearing a single time and 8.5% to 14% taken by the ten largest. The sequences come from PBMCs from blood, collected less than 13 days after vaccination. The chain carries TRBV12-3 or TRBV12-4 and TRBJ2-3, with D uncertain. The TCR was taken from a man between 45 and 60 years old who received an inactivated influenza vaccine. The CDR3 sequence is CASSLAGPHERQYF. DNA of the CDR3: TGTGCCAGCAGTTTAGCGGGCCCACACGAGAGGCAGTATTTT.